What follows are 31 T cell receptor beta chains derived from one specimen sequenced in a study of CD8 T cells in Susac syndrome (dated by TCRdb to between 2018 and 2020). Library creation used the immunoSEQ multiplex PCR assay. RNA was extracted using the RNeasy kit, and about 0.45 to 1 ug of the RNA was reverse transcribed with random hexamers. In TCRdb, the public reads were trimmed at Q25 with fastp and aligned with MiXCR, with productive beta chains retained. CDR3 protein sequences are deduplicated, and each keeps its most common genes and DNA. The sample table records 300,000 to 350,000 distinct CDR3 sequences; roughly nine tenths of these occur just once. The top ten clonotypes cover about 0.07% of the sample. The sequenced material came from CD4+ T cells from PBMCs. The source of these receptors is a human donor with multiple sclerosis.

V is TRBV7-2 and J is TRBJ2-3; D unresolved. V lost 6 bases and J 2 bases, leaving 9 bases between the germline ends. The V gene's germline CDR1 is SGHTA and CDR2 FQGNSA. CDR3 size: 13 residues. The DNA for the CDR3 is TGTGCCAGCAGGGGATCTAACACAGATACGCAGTATTTT. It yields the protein CASRGSNTDTQYF.

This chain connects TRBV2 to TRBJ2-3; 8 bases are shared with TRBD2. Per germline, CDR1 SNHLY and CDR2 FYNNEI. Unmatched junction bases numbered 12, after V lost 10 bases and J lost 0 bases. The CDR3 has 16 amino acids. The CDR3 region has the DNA TGTGCCACCAGCAGTGGAAGCGGGGGTAGCACAGATACGCAGTATTTT. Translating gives CATSSGSGGSTDTQYF.

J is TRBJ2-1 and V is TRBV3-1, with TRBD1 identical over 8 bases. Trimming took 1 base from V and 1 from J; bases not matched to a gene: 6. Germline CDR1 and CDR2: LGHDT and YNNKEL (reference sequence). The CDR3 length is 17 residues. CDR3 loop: CASSQVFTGGSYNEQFF. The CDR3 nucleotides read TGTGCCAGCAGCCAAGTTTTCACAGGGGGATCCTACAATGAGCAGTTCTTC.

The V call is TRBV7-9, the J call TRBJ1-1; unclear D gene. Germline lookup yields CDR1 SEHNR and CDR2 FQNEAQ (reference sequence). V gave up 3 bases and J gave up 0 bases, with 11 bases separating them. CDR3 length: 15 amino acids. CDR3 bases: TGTGCCAGCAGCTTGGCGGGGAACATGAACACTGAAGCTTTCTTT. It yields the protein CASSLAGNMNTEAFF.

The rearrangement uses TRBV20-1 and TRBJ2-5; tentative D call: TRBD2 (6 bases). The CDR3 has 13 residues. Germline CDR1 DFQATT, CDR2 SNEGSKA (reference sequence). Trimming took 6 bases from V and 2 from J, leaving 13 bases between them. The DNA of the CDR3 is TGCAGTGCCATCGGGACTTCTCAAGAGACCCAGTACTTC. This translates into CSAIGTSQETQYF.

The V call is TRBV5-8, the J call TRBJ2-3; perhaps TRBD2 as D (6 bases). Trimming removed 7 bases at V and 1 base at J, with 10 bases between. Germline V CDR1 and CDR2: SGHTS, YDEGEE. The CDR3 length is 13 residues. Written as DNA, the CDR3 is TGTGCCAGCCGGGGGTCCGGCACAGATACGCAGTATTTT. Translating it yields CASRGSGTDTQYF.

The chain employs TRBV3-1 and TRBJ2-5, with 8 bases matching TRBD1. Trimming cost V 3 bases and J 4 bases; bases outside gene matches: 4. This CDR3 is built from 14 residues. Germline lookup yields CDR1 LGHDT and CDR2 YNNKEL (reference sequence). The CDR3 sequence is CASSHTGGGETQYF. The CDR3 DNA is TGTGCCAGCAGCCACACAGGGGGAGGAGAGACCCAGTACTTC.

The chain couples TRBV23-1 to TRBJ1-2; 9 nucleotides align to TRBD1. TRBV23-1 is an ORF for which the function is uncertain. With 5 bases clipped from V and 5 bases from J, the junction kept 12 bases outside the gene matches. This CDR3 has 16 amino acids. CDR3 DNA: TGCGCCAGCAGTGCTCCCCCGACAGGGGGTAGTTATGGCTACACCTTC. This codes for CASSAPPTGGSYGYTF.

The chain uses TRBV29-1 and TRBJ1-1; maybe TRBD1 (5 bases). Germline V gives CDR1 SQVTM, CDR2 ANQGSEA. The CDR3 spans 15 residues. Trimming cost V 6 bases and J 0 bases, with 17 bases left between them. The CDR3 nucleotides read TGCAGCGTCAAAGTTGGGATAGGGGTGAACACTGAAGCTTTCTTT. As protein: CSVKVGIGVNTEAFF.

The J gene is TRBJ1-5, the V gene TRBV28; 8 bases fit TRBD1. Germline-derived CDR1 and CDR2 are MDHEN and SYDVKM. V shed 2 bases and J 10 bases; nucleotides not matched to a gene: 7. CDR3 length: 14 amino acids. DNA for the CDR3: TGTGCCAGCAGTTTAGGGACAGGAGACTTTCCCCAGCATTTT. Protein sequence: CASSLGTGDFPQHF.

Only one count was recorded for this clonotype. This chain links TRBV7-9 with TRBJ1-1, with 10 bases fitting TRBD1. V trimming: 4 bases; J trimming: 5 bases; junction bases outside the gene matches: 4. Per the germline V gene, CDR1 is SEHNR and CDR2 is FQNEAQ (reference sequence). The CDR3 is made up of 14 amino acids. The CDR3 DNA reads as TGTGCCAGCAGCTCGCGGGACAGGGGTACTGAAGCTTTCTTT. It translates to CASSSRDRGTEAFF.

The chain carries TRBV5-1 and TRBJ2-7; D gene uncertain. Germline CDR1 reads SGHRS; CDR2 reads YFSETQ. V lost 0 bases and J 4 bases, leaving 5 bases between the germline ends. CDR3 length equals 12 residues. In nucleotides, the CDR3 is TGCGCCAGCAGCTTGGTCCCTTACGAGCAGTACTTC. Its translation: CASSLVPYEQYF.

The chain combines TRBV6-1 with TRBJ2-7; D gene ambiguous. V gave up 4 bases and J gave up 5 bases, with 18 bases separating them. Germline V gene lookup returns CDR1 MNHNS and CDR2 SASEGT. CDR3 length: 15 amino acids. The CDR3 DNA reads TGTGCCAGCAGTGCCCAAAAGCTAAGTGGTGACGAGCAGTACTTC. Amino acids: CASSAQKLSGDEQYF.

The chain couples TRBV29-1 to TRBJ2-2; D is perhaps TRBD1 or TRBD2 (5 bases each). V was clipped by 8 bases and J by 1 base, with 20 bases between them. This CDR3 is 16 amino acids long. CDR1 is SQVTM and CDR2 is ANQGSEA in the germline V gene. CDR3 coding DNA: TGCAGCCCGAGGGTTTGGGGACGGATGAACACCGGGGAGCTGTTTTTT. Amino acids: CSPRVWGRMNTGELFF.

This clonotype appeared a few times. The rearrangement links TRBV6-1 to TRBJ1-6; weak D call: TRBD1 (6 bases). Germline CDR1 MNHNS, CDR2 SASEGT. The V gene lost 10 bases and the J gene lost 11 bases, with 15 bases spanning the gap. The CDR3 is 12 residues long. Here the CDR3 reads CAITGLGAPLHF. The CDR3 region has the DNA TGTGCCATTACAGGGCTGGGGGCACCCCTCCACTTT.

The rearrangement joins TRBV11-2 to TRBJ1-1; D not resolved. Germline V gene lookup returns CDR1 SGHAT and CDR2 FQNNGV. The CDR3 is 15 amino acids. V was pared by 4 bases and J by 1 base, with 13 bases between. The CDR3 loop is CASSWEHTANTEAFF. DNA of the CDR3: TGTGCCAGCAGCTGGGAGCATACGGCGAACACTGAAGCTTTCTTT.

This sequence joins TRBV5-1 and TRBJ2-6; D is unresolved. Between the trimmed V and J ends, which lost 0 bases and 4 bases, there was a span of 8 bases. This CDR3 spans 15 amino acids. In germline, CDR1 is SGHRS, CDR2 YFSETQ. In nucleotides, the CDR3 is TGCGCCAGCAGCTTGGCAGTAGCCGGGGCCAACGTCCTGACTTTC. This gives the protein CASSLAVAGANVLTF.

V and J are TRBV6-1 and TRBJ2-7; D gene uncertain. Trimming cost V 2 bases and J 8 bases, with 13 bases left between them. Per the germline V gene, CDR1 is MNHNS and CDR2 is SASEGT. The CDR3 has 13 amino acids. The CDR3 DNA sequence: TGTGCCAGCAGTGAAATTCAAGGCAGCCAGCAGTACTTC. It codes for CASSEIQGSQQYF.

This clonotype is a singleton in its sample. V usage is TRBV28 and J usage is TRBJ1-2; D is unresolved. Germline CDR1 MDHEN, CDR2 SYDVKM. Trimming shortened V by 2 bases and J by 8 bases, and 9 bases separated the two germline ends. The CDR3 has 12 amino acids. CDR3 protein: CASSLTRAGYTF. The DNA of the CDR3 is TGTGCCAGCAGTTTAACCCGAGCGGGCTACACCTTC.

The CDR3 sequence: CASSSRDRDRVTEAFF. CDR3 nucleotides: TGTGCCAGCAGCTCGCGGGACCGGGACAGGGTCACTGAAGCTTTCTTT. V usage is TRBV7-3 and J usage is TRBJ1-1; the match to TRBD1 covers 9 bases. The V gene end was trimmed by 4 bases and the J gene end by 4 bases; junction bases not matched to a gene: 10. The CDR3 spans 16 residues. Per the germline V gene, CDR1 is SGHTA and CDR2 is FQGTGA.

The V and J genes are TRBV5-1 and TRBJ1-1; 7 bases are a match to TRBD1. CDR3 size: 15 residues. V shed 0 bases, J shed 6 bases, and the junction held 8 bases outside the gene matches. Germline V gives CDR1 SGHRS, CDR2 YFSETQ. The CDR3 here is CASSLDPGTEPEAFF. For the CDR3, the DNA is TGCGCCAGCAGCTTGGACCCCGGGACAGAACCTGAAGCTTTCTTT. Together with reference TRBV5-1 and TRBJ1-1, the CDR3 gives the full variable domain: KAGVTQTPRYLIKTRGQQVTLSCSPISGHRSVSWYQQTPGQGLQFLFEYFSETQRNKGNFPGRFSGRQFSNSRSEMNVSTLELGDSALYLCASSLDPGTEPEAFFGQGTRLTVV.

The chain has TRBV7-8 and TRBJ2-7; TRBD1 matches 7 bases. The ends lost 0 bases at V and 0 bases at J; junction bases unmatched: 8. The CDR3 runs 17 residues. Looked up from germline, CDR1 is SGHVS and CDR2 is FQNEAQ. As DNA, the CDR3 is TGTGCCAGCAGCTTAGCCCCTGGGACAGCTAGCTCCTACGAGCAGTACTTC. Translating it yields CASSLAPGTASSYEQYF.

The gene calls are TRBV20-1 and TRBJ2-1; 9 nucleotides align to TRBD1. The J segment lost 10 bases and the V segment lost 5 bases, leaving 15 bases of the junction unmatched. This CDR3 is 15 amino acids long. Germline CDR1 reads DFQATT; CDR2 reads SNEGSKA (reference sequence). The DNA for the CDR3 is TGCAGTGCTTTTTTCTCCGGGACAGGGATCGACGAGCAGTTCTTC. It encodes CSAFFSGTGIDEQFF.

The CDR3 nucleotides read TGTGCCAGCAGCTTCGGGGCCTTTGATACGCAGTATTTT. It codes for CASSFGAFDTQYF. This rearrangement joins TRBV5-4 to TRBJ2-3; the D call may be TRBD1 or TRBD2 (5 bases each). The CDR3 is 13 residues long. Germline CDR1 and CDR2: SGHNT and YYREEE (reference sequence). V dropped 2 bases and J dropped 6 bases, with 10 bases sitting between them.

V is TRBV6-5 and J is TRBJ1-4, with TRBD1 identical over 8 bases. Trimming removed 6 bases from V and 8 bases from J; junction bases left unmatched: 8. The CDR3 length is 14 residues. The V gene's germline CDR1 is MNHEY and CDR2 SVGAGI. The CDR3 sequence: CASSRTGMAEKLFF. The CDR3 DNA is TGTGCCAGCAGCAGGACAGGGATGGCGGAAAAACTGTTTTTT.

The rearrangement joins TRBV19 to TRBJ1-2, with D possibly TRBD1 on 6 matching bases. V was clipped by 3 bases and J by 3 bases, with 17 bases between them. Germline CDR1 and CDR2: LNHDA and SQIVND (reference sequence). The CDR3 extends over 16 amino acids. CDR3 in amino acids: CASSMPLGGPYYGYTF. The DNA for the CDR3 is TGTGCCAGTAGTATGCCCCTGGGGGGCCCGTACTATGGCTACACCTTC.

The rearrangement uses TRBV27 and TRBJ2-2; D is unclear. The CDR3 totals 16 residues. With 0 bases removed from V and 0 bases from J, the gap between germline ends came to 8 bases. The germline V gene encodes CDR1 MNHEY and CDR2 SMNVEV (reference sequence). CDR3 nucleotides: TGTGCCAGCAGTTTATCCGCGAATTCGAACACCGGGGAGCTGTTTTTT. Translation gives CASSLSANSNTGELFF.

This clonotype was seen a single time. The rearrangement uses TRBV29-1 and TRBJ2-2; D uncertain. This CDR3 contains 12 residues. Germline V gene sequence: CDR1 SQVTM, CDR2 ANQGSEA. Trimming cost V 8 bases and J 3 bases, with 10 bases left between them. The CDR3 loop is CSPHSDTGELFF. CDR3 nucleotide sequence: TGCAGCCCCCATTCCGACACCGGGGAGCTGTTTTTT.

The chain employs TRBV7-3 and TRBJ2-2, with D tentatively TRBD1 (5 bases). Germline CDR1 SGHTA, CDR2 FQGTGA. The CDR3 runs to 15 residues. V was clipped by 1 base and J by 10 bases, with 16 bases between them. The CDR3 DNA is TGTGCCAGCAGCTTAAATGATGGAGTAGGGGCGGAGCTGTTTTTT. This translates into CASSLNDGVGAELFF.

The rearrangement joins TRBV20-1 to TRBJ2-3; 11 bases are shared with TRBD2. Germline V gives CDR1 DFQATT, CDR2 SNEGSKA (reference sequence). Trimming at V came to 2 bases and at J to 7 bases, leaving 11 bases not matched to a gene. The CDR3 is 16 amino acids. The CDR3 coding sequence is TGCAGTGCTAGACCCACTAGCGGGAGTCTCATTTATACGCAGTATTTT. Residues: CSARPTSGSLIYTQYF.

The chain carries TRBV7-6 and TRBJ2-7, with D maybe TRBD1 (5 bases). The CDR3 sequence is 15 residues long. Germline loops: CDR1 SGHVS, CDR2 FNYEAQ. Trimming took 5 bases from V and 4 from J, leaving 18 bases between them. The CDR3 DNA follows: TGTGCCAGCAGCGCCCCAGGGATGGGTCTGTACGAGCAGTACTTC. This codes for CASSAPGMGLYEQYF.